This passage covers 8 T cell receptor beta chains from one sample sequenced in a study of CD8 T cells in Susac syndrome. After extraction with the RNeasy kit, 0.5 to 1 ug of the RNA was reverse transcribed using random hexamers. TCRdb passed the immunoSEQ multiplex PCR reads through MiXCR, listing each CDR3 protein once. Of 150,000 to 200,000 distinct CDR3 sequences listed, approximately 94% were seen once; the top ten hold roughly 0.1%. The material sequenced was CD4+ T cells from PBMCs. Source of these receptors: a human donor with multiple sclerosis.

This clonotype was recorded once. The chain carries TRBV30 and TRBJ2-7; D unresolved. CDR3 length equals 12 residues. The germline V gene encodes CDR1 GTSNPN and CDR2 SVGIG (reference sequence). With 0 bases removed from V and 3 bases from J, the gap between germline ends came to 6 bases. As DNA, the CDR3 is TGTGCCTGGAGTGTGAGCTTCTACGAGCAGTACTTC. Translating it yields CAWSVSFYEQYF.

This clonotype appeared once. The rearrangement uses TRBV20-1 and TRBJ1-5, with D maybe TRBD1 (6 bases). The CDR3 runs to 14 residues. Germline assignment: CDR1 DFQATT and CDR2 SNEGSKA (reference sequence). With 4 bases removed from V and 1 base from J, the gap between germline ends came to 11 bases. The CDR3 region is CSATRTVSNQPQHF. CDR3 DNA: TGCAGTGCTACTCGGACAGTCAGCAATCAGCCCCAGCATTTT.

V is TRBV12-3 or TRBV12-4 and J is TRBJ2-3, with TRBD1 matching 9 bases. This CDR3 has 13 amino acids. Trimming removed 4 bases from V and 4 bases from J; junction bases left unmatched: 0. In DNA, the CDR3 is TGTGCCAGCAGTTGGGACAGGGCAGATACGCAGTATTTT. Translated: CASSWDRADTQYF.

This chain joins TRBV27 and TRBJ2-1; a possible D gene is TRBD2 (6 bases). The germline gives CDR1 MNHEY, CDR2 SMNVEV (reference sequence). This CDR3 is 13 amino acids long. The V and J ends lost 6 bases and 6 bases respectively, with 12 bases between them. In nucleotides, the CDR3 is TGTGCCAGCAGGCCTTTGGGGGGCAATGAGCAGTTCTTC. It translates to CASRPLGGNEQFF.

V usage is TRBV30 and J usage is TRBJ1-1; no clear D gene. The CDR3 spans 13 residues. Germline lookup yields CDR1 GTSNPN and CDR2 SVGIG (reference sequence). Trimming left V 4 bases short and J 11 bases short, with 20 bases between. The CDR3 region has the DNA TGTGCCTGGAAACCTCCCACCGCCCCCGGGGCTTTCTTT. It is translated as CAWKPPTAPGAFF.

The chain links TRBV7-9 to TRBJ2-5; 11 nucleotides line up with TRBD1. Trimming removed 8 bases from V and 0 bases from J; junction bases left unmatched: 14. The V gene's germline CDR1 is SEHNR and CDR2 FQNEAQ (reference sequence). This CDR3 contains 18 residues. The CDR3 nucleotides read TGTGCCAGCTCTTGGGACAGGGGGTTTCTTCAGTACCAAGAGACCCAGTACTTC. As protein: CASSWDRGFLQYQETQYF.

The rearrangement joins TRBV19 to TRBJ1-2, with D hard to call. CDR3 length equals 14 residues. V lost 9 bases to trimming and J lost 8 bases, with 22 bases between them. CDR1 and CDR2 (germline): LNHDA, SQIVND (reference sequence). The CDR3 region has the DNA TGTGCCAGCCTTTACGAAACGGCATCTGGAGGCTACACCTTC. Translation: CASLYETASGGYTF.

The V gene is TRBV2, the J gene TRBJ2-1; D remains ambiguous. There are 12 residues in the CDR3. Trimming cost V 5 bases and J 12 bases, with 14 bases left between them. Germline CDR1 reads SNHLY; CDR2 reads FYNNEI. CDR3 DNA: TGTGCCAGCAGTTTAGACGGAGCAGGGCAGTTCTTC. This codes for CASSLDGAGQFF.